This T cell receptor beta chain was observed in a study of blood T cell repertoires in COVID-19. Across the study: Specimens from acute and convalescent COVID-19 originated in the United States, Italy and Spain. The analysed material was cDNA or gDNA that came from T cells, B-cell-depleted T cells, or PBMCs.

The data were produced by immunoSEQ multiplex PCR, yet TCRdb's version contains in-frame clones alone and is incomplete. The table shows around 150,000 clones, with 70% to 85% occurring only once. This clone has just a few counts. This TCR came from a woman between 50 and 59 years old in a cohort sampled during active or convalescent COVID-19. What was sequenced was peripheral blood.

CDR3 bases: TGTGCCAGCAGCCCCGGACTAGCGGGTGAGCAGTTCTTC. It yields the protein CASSPGLAGEQFF. This chain uses TRBV7-3 with TRBJ2-1, with 11 positions matching TRBD2. The CDR3 extends over 13 amino acids. Germline lookup yields CDR1 SGHTA and CDR2 FQGTGA. Trimming removed 5 bases from V and 9 bases from J; junction bases left unmatched: 3.